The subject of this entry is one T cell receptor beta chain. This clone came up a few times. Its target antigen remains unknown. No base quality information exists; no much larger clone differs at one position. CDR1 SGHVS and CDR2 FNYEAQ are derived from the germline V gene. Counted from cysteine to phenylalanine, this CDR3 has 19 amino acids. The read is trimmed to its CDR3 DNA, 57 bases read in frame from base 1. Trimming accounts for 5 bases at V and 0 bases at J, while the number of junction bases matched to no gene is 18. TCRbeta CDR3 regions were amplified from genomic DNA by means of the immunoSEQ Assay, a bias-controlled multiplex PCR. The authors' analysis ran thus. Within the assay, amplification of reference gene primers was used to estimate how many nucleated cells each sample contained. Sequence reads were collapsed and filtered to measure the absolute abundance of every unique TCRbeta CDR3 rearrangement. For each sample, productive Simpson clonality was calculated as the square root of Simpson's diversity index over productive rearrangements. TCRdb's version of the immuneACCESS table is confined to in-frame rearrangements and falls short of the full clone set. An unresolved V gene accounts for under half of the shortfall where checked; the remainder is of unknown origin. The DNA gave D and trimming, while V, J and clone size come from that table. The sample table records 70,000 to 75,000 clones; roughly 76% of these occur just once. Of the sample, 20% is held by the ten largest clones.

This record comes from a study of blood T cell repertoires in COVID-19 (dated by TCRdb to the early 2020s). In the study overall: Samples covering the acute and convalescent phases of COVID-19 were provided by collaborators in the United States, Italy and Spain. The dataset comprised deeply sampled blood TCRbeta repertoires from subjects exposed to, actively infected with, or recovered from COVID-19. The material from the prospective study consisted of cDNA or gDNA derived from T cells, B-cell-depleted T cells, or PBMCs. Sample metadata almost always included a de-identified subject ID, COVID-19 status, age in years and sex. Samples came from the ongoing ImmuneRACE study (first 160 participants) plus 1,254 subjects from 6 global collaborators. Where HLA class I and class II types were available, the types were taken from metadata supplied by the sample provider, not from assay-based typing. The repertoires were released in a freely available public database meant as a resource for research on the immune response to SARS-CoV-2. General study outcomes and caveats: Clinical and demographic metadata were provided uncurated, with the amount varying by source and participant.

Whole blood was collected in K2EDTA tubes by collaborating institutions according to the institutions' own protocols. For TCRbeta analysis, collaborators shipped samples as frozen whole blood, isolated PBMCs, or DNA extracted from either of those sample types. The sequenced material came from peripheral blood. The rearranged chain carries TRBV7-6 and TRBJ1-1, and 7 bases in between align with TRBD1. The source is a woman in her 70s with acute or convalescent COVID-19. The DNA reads TGTGCCAGCAGCGACGCTTTACGTACCGGGGACAGACTGAACACTGAAGCTTTCTTT. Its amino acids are CASSDALRTGDRLNTEAFF.